The clone carrying this T cell receptor (beta chain) has a handful of counts. The sample carries other DNA sequences with the same CDR3. This record belongs to a study of shared clonotypes between healthy human individuals. CDR1 is SGHRS and CDR2 is YFSETQ in the germline V gene. With V trimmed by 0 bases and J by 3 bases, 0 bases remained unmatched. This CDR3 is 14 amino acids long. Clones were read by immunoSEQ multiplex PCR, and TCRdb kept only the in-frame ones, dropping some. The sample carries 1.5 million to 1.9 million clones, around 98% recorded once. The sequencing sample was made of naive CD4+ T cells sorted from blood. The subset denotes: CD45RA+ positively selected. The J gene is TRBJ2-3, the V gene TRBV5-1; 8 bases line up with TRBD1. The origin of this receptor is a man aged 30 to 39 in good health. Here the CDR3 DNA reads TGCGCCAGCAGCTTGGACAGGGGGACAGATACGCAGTATTTT. Translation: CASSLDRGTDTQYF.